These T cell receptor beta chains were read from a single sample in a study of immune heterogeneity within non-small cell lung tumors. TCRdb re-analysed the multiplex PCR reads in MiXCR, keeping a single row per CDR3 protein. The sample includes 3,700 or so distinct CDR3 sequences, more than 25% of them seen just once. The sequencing input was lung tumor tissue. The source is a man between 60 and 75 years old with non-small cell lung cancer. Both conserved end residues are part of each CDR3. The D gene is left open where the match is weak. Size tells how often a clone was seen (once, few, many) or the class of an expanded clone, and some rows leave it out.

medium-sized TRBJ1-1 NA TRBV5-5 TGTGCCAGCAGCACAGAATTGTGGAACACTGAAGCTTTCTTT CASSTELWNTEAFF
medium-sized TRBJ2-1 NA TRBV6-2/TRBV6-3 TGTGCCAGCAGTTACTCGTCCTACAATGAGCAGTTCTTC CASSYSSYNEQFF
few TRBJ2-1 TRBD2 TRBV27 TGTGCCATCAGCCCCGGGACTACCAACAATGAGCAGTTCTTC CAISPGTTNNEQFF
medium-sized TRBJ1-3 NA TRBV20-1 TGCAGTGCTAGTCTACCCGTGGGCTCTGGAAACACCATATATTTT CSASLPVGSGNTIYF
medium-sized TRBJ2-7 TRBD2 TRBV20-1 TGCAGTGCCAGACCCAGACCGGGACTAGGTCCCTACGAGCAGTACTTC CSARPRPGLGPYEQYF
NA TRBJ2-7 NA TRBV6-2/TRBV6-3 TGTGCCAGCAGGGACCCGGGAGCTGAGGACGAGCAGTACTTC CASRDPGAEDEQYF
NA TRBJ2-3 NA TRBV5-1 TGCGCCAGCAGCTTGGGTGCCTTGGGCACAGATACGCAGTATTTT CASSLGALGTDTQYF
once TRBJ1-2 NA TRBV11-2 TGTGCCAGCAGCTTACTGGGGAACTATGGCTACACCTTC CASSLLGNYGYTF
medium-sized TRBJ1-5 NA TRBV19 TGTGCCAGTAGTTCCCGAGGGCTGGGTAGCAATCAGCCCCAGCATTTT CASSSRGLGSNQPQHF
medium-sized TRBJ1-1 NA TRBV27 TGTGCCAGCAGTTCGACACTGATGAACACTGAAGCTTTCTTT CASSSTLMNTEAFF
NA TRBJ2-3 TRBD2 TRBV9 TGTGCCAGCAGCCCTAGACTAGCGTTCAGCACAGATACGCAGTATTTT CASSPRLAFSTDTQYF
NA TRBJ2-3 TRBD2 TRBV9 TGTGCCAGCAGCGTACGCATGGCGGGAGGGACTGATACGCAGTATTTT CASSVRMAGGTDTQYF
medium-sized TRBJ2-3 NA TRBV27 TGTGCCAGCAGTTTATCGTACAGGAGCACAGATACGCAGTATTTT CASSLSYRSTDTQYF
few TRBJ2-3 NA TRBV7-3 TGTGCCAGCAGCTTCGATCCCAGCACAGATACGCAGTATTTT CASSFDPSTDTQYF
hyperexpanded TRBJ1-1 TRBD1 TRBV2 TGTGCCAGCAGGAGGGACAGCCAAGGGGGAGCTTTCTTT CASRRDSQGGAFF
NA TRBJ2-7 TRBD2 TRBV9 TGTGCGAGCAGCGTAGCGCTAGCGGGAGGACAAGAGCAGCACTTC CASSVALAGGQEQHF
once TRBJ2-7 NA TRBV29-1 TGCAGCGCGAAAGAGCACAGGGACGAGCAGTACTTC CSAKEHRDEQYF
medium-sized TRBJ2-1 NA TRBV24-1 TGTGCCACCAGTGGGTCGGGCCAAGGGGGGCATGAGCAGTTCTTC CATSGSGQGGHEQFF
medium-sized TRBJ2-5 NA TRBV30 TGTGCCTGGAGTGTACCCAGGTCTCAAGAGACCCAGTACTTC CAWSVPRSQETQYF
NA TRBJ2-7 NA TRBV20-1 TGCAGTGCTAAAGGGGGATCCTACGAGCAGTACTTC CSAKGGSYEQYF
large TRBJ2-7 TRBD2 TRBV5-1 TGCGCCAGCACCTGGACTAGCGGCTACGAGCAGTACTTC CASTWTSGYEQYF
few TRBJ2-1 TRBD2 TRBV5-4 TGTGCCAGCAGCTTCGGTATTCACAGACTAGCCAATGAGCAGTTCTTC CASSFGIHRLANEQFF
NA TRBJ2-3 NA TRBV20-1 TGCAGTGCTAGAGAGGGGCCGGGAGATACGCAGTATTTT CSAREGPGDTQYF
few TRBJ2-2 TRBD1 TRBV20-1 TGCAGTGCTAGAATCCCTGGGACAGGGAACACCGGGGAGCTGTTTTTT CSARIPGTGNTGELFF
NA TRBJ1-1 NA TRBV6-2/TRBV6-3 TGTGCCACCTCGACAGGTACAGCTAACACTGAAGCTTTCTTT CATSTGTANTEAFF
few TRBJ2-5 NA TRBV5-1 TGCGCCAGCAGCTCTACCAGCGGCGGGCAAGTGGGCCAGTACTTC CASSSTSGGQVGQYF
NA TRBJ1-5 NA TRBV7-2 TGTGCCATCAGCTTAGAGTCGGGACAGCCCCAGCATTTT CAISLESGQPQHF
few TRBJ2-7 NA TRBV7-2 TGTGCCAGCAGCTCACGTCTTAGGGGGTCCTACGAGCAGTACTTC CASSSRLRGSYEQYF
few TRBJ2-5 NA TRBV12-3/TRBV12-4 TGTGCCAGCAGCCCGAGGGCAGGCGAAGAGACCCAGTACTTC CASSPRAGEETQYF
NA TRBJ2-3 TRBD1 TRBV4-3 TGCGCCAGCAGCCAAGTGCAGGGGGCGATAGCAGATACGCAGTATTTT CASSQVQGAIADTQYF
medium-sized TRBJ2-7 NA TRBV7-9 TGTGCCAGCAGCTTAGGTCCTTTAGCGACCGAGCAGTACTTC CASSLGPLATEQYF
NA TRBJ2-7 NA TRBV29-1 TGCAGCGTTGAGGGCGACAGGAACTACGAGCAGTACTTC CSVEGDRNYEQYF
NA TRBJ2-3 NA TRBV4-1 TGCGCCAGCAGCCAAGATCGTGGGGGGCGCGTCACAGATACGCAGTATTTT CASSQDRGGRVTDTQYF
medium-sized TRBJ1-5 TRBD1 TRBV12-5 TGTGCTAGTGGTCCGATTACAGGGGGTCAGCCCCAGCATTTT CASGPITGGQPQHF
NA TRBJ2-7 TRBD2 TRBV5-1 TGCGCCAGCAGCTCCACTAGCGGGACTACCTACGAGCAGTACTTC CASSSTSGTTYEQYF
few TRBJ2-1 TRBD1 TRBV6-1 TGTGCCAGCAGTGAATCCGGGACAGGGGTTGAGCAGTTCTTC CASSESGTGVEQFF
medium-sized TRBJ1-2 TRBD1 TRBV5-1 TGCGCCAGCAGCTTGGACCAGGGGGCGCGCGGCTACACCTTC CASSLDQGARGYTF